The TCR beta chain under discussion was sequenced for a study of blood T cell repertoires in COVID-19. How the authors handled the data: Amplification of reference gene primers provided the estimated nucleated cell counts. The method was immunoSEQ multiplex PCR; TCRdb's version includes in-frame clones alone and lacks a portion of them. From that table come the V and J calls and clone size; the DNA was used to work out D and trimming. This table has more than 120,000 clones, 85% appearing once. This CDR3 contains 16 residues. The germline V gene encodes CDR1 LGHDT and CDR2 YNNKEL (reference sequence). Trimming cost V 2 bases and J 2 bases, with 12 bases left between them.

The sequenced sample was peripheral blood. The clonotype was recovered from a human donor with acute or convalescent COVID-19. The donor label of this sample is uncertain. The chain links TRBV3-1 (or the pseudogene TRBV3-2) to TRBJ2-2; D possibly corresponds to TRBD1 (6 bases). The CDR3, as DNA: TGTGCCAGCAGCCAACTTGGACAGATTAACACCGGGGAGCTGTTTTTT. It is translated as CASSQLGQINTGELFF.